The clone carrying this T cell receptor beta chain was observed at least ten times. The record originates from a study of T-cell reconstitution after alpha-beta-depleted transplantation in children. As it was prepared, the TCRbeta library received unique molecular identifiers. TCRdb itself ran the PCR reads through MiXCR, one entry per CDR3 protein. The sample holds about 460,000 distinct CDR3 sequences, around 12% seen once. Germline trimming cut 1 base from V and 2 bases from J; bases unmatched to any gene: 6. The length of the CDR3 is 16 residues. The sample consisted of PBMCs from the stem cell graft donor, taken from the stem cell graft. The source is a human donor who donated a stem cell graft to a child with combined immunodeficiency. The chain is built from TRBV12-3 or TRBV12-4 and TRBJ2-7; 9 nucleotides align to TRBD2. CDR3 region: CASSLGVAGATYEQYF. CDR3 in DNA: TGTGCCAGCAGTTTAGGAGTAGCGGGAGCCACCTACGAGCAGTACTTC.